This T cell receptor (beta chain) originates from a study of blood T cell repertoires in COVID-19. Study-level background: The United States, Italy and Spain supplied acute and convalescent COVID-19 samples. Sample material is recorded as cDNA or gDNA derived from T cells, B-cell-depleted T cells, or PBMCs.

Authors' data handling: Estimation of nucleated cell counts relied on the amplification of reference gene primers. Method: immunoSEQ multiplex PCR; TCRdb's copy keeps in-frame clones and lacks some. V, J and clone size derive from that table, while D and trimming were established from the DNA sequence. The repertoire holds 95,000 to 110,000 clones, with 87% as singletons. Looked up from germline, CDR1 is SGHTA and CDR2 is FQGNSA. Trimming removed 2 bases from V and 1 base from J; junction bases left unmatched: 5. The CDR3 is 19 amino acids. The specimen sequenced was peripheral blood. The V gene is TRBV7-2, the J gene TRBJ2-2; 15 bases line up with TRBD2. This sequence was found in a man in his fifties or sixties with acute or convalescent COVID-19. CDR3 DNA: TGTGCCAGCAGCTTAACGGCGGGACTAGCGGGAGGGAACACCGGGGAGCTGTTTTTT. This gives the protein CASSLTAGLAGGNTGELFF.